What follows is one T cell receptor beta chain and its context. The antigen is not known. Any history of autoimmune disease or systemic immunosuppression disqualified patients. Samples of blood were obtained at baseline, on cycle 4 day 1, and on cycle 7 day 1. Clones were read by immunoSEQ multiplex PCR, and TCRdb kept only the in-frame ones, dropping some. The sample has approximately 21,000 clones; 74% are singletons. Germline V lookup: CDR1 MDHEN, CDR2 SYDVKM. V lost 2 bases and J 2 bases, leaving 16 bases between the germline ends. The CDR3 is made up of 17 amino acids. This entry comes from a study of OX40 agonist ivuxolimab in advanced cancers. Background on the study: Eligibility rules accepted prior anti-PD-1, anti-PD-L1 or anti-CTLA-4 therapy, and around 40% had some. Overall study findings and caveats: Among patients with partial responses at 0.1-3.0 mg/kg, clonal expansion was among the lowest.

V is TRBV28 and J is TRBJ2-1, with a possible D match to TRBD1 (6 bases). This receptor was identified in an adult with an advanced solid tumor such as melanoma, head and neck, liver or kidney cancer. The sample consisted of CD4+ or CD8+ T cells sorted from blood, taken in a trial of the OX40 agonist ivuxolimab. The CDR3 loop reads CASSLDRSSGAYNEQFF. Here the CDR3 DNA reads TGTGCCAGCAGTTTAGACCGGTCCTCAGGGGCCTACAATGAGCAGTTCTTC.